This entry features one T cell receptor beta chain sequence. This sample was taken from a study of T cell clones after liver transplantation. On the study more broadly: Tolerance: complete withdrawal held at least one year, liver enzymes staying within twice normal.

The CDR3 sequence is 17 residues long. CDR1 is SGHTA, CDR2 FQGNSA, per germline. The V gene lost 1 base and the J gene lost 0 bases, with 13 bases spanning the gap. Libraries were prepared by immunoSEQ multiplex PCR; TCRdb keeps only in-frame clonotypes and omits some of them. The sample contains more than 70,000 clones, roughly 80% of which appear only once. The rearrangement joins TRBV7-2 to TRBJ1-5; D might be TRBD1 (6 bases). The receptor was derived from a human patient who received a liver transplant. Some T cells may be provided by the graft donor. This material consisted of CD4+ T cells from blood, taken at the 22-month timepoint. CDR3 nucleotide sequence: TGTGCCAGCAGCTTAGGGACGACAGGTCATAGCAATCAGCCCCAGCATTTT. Translation gives CASSLGTTGHSNQPQHF.